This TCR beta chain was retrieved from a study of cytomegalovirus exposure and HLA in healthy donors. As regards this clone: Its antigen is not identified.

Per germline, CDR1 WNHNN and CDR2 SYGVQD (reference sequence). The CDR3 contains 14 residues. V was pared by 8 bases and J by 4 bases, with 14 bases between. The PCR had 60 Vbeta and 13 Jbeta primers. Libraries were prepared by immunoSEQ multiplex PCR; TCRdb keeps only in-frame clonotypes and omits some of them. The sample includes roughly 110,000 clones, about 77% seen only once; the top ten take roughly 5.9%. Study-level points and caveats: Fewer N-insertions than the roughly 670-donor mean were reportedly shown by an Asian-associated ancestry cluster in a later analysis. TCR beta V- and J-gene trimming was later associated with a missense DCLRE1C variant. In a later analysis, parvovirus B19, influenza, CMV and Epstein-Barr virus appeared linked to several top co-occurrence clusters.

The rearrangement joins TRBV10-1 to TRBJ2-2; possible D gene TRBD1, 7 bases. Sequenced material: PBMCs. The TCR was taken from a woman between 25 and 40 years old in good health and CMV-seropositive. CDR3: CASEGAGSTGELFF. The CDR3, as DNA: TGCGCCAGCGAGGGGGCGGGAAGCACCGGGGAGCTGTTTTTT.